The text below deals with one TCR beta chain. The source of the sample is a study of blood T cell repertoires in COVID-19. Clones were read by immunoSEQ multiplex PCR, and TCRdb kept only the in-frame ones, dropping some. Of some 150,000 clones detected, more than 75% appear once; the ten largest clones hold 0.95% to 1.5%. Germline CDR1 SGHTA, CDR2 FQGNSA. The CDR3 loop spans 13 amino acids. V was pared by 3 bases and J by 4 bases, with 9 bases between. V usage is TRBV7-2 and J usage is TRBJ2-5; D might be TRBD2 (5 bases). Specimen: PBMCs or T cells enriched from blood (not recorded which). This TCR came from a woman aged 25-40 years with acute COVID-19. The CDR3 bases are TGTGCCAGCAGCTTCGGGGAGCGAGAGACCCAGTACTTC. Translating it yields CASSFGERETQYF.